One sample yielded the 13 T cell receptor beta chains listed below, sequenced in a study of regulatory T cells in long-lasting Graves disease (dated by TCRdb to the early 2020s). The library was made by multiplex PCR. Instrument used: Illumina HiSeq 4000. To build TCR beta libraries, CDR3 regions were amplified by Arm-PCR using iRepertoire HTBI primers. TCRdb reprocessing: public reads trimmed at Q25 with fastp, clones called with MiXCR, in-frame beta chains kept. Rows merge per CDR3 protein into single entries with the most common DNA and genes. The sample table lists a few hundred thousand distinct CDR3 sequences, over 15% of them with a count of one. The top ten clonotypes cover 25% to 30% of the sample. The time point tag for this specimen amounts to: newly diagnosed GD, antithyroid drugs for less than 3 months. For both TCR sequencing and RNA sequencing, RNA was extracted from PBMCs using TRIzol.

The same sample was also used in a study of T cells in Graves' hyperthyroidism and ophthalmopathy.

Source: peripheral blood mononuclear cells (PBMCs), taken at new diagnosis, from a patient treated with antithyroid drugs. These receptors all stem from a man aged 35 to 55 with Graves disease. Donor details come from another sample of the same person, matched by shared clones.

The chain links TRBV5-6 to TRBJ2-7; no clear D gene. This CDR3 contains 14 residues. CDR1 is SGHDT, CDR2 YYEEEE, per germline. The V and J ends lost 2 bases and 5 bases respectively, with 14 bases between them. In DNA form, the CDR3 reads TGTGCCAGCAGCTTCATGGTGAGGATCCACGAGCAGTACTTC. It encodes CASSFMVRIHEQYF.

This clonotype was counted a few times. This rearrangement joins TRBV7-2 to TRBJ1-2; D unresolved. Trimming took 5 bases from V and 2 from J, leaving 12 bases between them. CDR1 and CDR2 (germline): SGHTA, FQGNSA. There are 14 residues in the CDR3. The CDR3 DNA sequence: TGTGCCAGCAGCGAACCTTTCCAAAACTATGGCTACACCTTC. This encodes CASSEPFQNYGYTF.

This clonotype has a count of ten or more. This chain connects TRBV5-1 to TRBJ2-5; the match to TRBD2 covers 8 bases. Unmatched junction bases numbered 9, after V lost 4 bases and J lost 4 bases. The CDR3 is 15 amino acids. The germline gives CDR1 SGHRS, CDR2 YFSETQ. The CDR3 region is CASSEAAGVRETQYF. The CDR3 DNA follows: TGCGCCAGCAGCGAGGCAGCGGGGGTTCGAGAGACCCAGTACTTC.

This clonotype was seen ten or more times. J is TRBJ2-2 and V is TRBV18; 9 bases match TRBD1. Trimming at V came to 3 bases and at J to 1 base, leaving 0 bases not matched to a gene. There are 15 residues in the CDR3. CDR1 KGHSH and CDR2 LQKENI come from the germline V gene. This CDR3 reads CASSPGQGNTGELFF. The DNA of the CDR3 is TGTGCCAGCTCACCGGGACAGGGGAACACCGGGGAGCTGTTTTTT.

Many counts were recorded for this clonotype. One end of the junction varies from germline; a read error may be responsible. This rearrangement joins TRBV3-1 to TRBJ2-5; D may be TRBD1 or TRBD2 (5 bases each). The CDR3 totals 13 residues. From germline, CDR1 is LGHDT and CDR2 YNNKEL (reference sequence). The chain's CDR3 is CASSPARGRGTLF. The CDR3 DNA sequence: TGTGCCAGCAGCCCCGCAAGAGGACGGGGCACCCTCTTC.

At least ten counts were recorded for this clonotype. The rearrangement joins TRBV28 to TRBJ2-7; D possibly matches TRBD1 or TRBD2 (5 bases each). This CDR3 is 12 amino acids long. The ends were cut back, 8 bases at V and 3 bases at J, with 11 bases in the middle. Germline V gene lookup returns CDR1 MDHEN and CDR2 SYDVKM. CDR3 in DNA: TGTGCCAGCGGGGACGGCAACTACGAGCAGTACTTC. It specifies CASGDGNYEQYF. The variable domain in full, with the rest retrieved from reference TRBV28 and TRBJ2-7, is DVKVTQSSRYLVKRTGEKVFLECVQDMDHENMFWYRQDPGLGLRLIYFSYDVKMKEKGDIPEGYSVSREKKERFSLILESASTNQTSMYLCASGDGNYEQYFGPGTRLTVT.

This clonotype appeared many times. The chain joins TRBV18 to TRBJ1-5; D unclear. Trimming cost V 2 bases and J 1 base, with 9 bases left between them. The CDR3 has 15 residues. The germline V gene has CDR1 KGHSH and CDR2 LQKENI. The CDR3 DNA reads TGTGCCAGCTCACCAAGTTTACAGAGCAATCAGCCCCAGCATTTT. Protein: CASSPSLQSNQPQHF.

Concerning this clonotype: This is likely an artifact of a read error, given a far larger clone one base away. CDR3 bases: TGTGCCAGCAGTTCGGGACAGGGGTCCGAGCAGCACTTC. It codes for CASSSGQGSEQHF. The V gene is TRBV18, the J gene TRBJ2-7; TRBD1 aligns across 10 bases. The CDR3 contains 13 residues. CDR1 is KGHSH and CDR2 is LQKENI in the germline V gene.

Many counts were recorded for this clonotype. The genes are TRBV5-1 and TRBJ2-2; no clear D. Per the germline V gene, CDR1 is SGHRS and CDR2 is YFSETQ. CDR3 length equals 17 residues. Trimming removed 0 bases at V and 5 bases at J, with 17 bases between. The CDR3 loop is CASSLAEAAQGTGELFF. CDR3 DNA: TGCGCCAGCAGCTTGGCCGAGGCAGCCCAAGGGACCGGGGAGCTGTTTTTT.

The V call is TRBV4-1, the J call TRBJ1-2; D remains unclear. The CDR3 consists of 17 residues. V lost 2 bases to trimming and J lost 2 bases, with 18 bases between them. Germline V gene lookup returns CDR1 MGHRA and CDR2 YSYEKL. The CDR3 DNA is TGCGCCAGCAGCCAATCGATAGTTCGCGGAGCAAACTATGGCTACACCTTC. Its protein is CASSQSIVRGANYGYTF.

This sequence joins TRBV20-1 and TRBJ1-6, with a tentative D call TRBD1 (5 bases). Germline CDR1 DFQATT, CDR2 SNEGSKA (reference sequence). The CDR3 is made up of 15 amino acids. V was cut by 0 bases and J by 7 bases, with 13 bases left in between. DNA of the CDR3: TGCAGTGCTAGAGATGAAGCAGGGTCCAATTCACCCCTCCACTTT. It codes for CSARDEAGSNSPLHF.

V usage is TRBV12-3 or TRBV12-4 and J usage is TRBJ1-3, with D possibly matching TRBD1 (5 bases). V was cut by 0 bases and J by 0 bases, with 12 bases left in between. The CDR3 runs 17 residues. This CDR3 reads CASSLAQGQGSGNTIYF. For the CDR3, the DNA is TGTGCCAGCAGTTTAGCGCAAGGGCAGGGCTCTGGAAACACCATATATTTT.

The chain employs TRBV11-3 and TRBJ2-1; unclear D gene. Trimming stripped 0 bases from V and 9 bases from J, with 12 bases between. The CDR3 is 14 residues long. Germline V CDR1 and CDR2: SGHNT, YENEEA. The chain's CDR3 is CASSLDPRTSEQFF. Written as DNA, the CDR3 is TGTGCCAGCAGCTTAGACCCTAGAACATCTGAGCAGTTCTTC.